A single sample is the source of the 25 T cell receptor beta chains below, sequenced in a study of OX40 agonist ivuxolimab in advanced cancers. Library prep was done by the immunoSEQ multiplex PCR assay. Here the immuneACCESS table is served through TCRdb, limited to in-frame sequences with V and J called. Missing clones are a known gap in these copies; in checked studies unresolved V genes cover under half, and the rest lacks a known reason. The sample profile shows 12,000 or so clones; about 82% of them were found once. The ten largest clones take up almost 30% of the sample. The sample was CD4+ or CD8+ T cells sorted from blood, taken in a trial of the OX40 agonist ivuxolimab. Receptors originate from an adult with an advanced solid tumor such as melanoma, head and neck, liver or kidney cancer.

As DNA, the CDR3 is TGCGCCAGCAGCCAAGAGGTGGATAGTGACTTTAGCACAGATACGCAGTATTTT. Amino acids: CASSQEVDSDFSTDTQYF. The chain uses TRBV4-1 and TRBJ2-3; D is unclear. Trimming took off 0 bases at V and 0 bases at J, with 16 bases between the two ends. CDR1 is MGHRA and CDR2 is YSYEKL in the germline V gene. CDR3 length equals 18 residues.

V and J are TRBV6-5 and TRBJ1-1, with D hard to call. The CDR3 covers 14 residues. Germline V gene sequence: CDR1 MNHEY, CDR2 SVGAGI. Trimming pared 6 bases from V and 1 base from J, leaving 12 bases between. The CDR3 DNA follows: TGTGCCAGCAGACGTACAGATCAGAACACTGAAGCTTTCTTT. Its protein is CASRRTDQNTEAFF.

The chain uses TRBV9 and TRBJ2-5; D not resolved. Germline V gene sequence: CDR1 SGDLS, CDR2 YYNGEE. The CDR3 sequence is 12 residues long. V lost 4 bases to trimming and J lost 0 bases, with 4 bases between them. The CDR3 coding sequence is TGTGCCAGCAGCCCCAACCAAGAGACCCAGTACTTC. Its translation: CASSPNQETQYF.

CDR3 bases: TGTGCCAGCGCCCAGCGGGGTGTCGCCGGGGAGCTGTTTTTT. Protein product: CASAQRGVAGELFF. The V and J genes are TRBV19 and TRBJ2-2; 7 bases are shared with TRBD2. Germline assignment: CDR1 LNHDA and CDR2 SQIVND (reference sequence). V trimming: 9 bases; J trimming: 6 bases; junction bases outside the gene matches: 10. This CDR3 region has 14 residues.

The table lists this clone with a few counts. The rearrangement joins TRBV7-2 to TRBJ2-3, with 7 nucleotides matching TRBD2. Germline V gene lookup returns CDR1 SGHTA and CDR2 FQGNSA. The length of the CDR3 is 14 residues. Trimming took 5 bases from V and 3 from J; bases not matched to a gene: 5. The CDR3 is CASSPSGVTDTQYF. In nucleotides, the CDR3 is TGTGCCAGCAGCCCGAGCGGGGTGACAGATACGCAGTATTTT.

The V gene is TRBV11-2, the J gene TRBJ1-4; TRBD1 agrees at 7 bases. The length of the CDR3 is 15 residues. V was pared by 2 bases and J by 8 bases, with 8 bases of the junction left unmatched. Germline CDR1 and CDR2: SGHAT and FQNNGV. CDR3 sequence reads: CASSLLRDSREKLFF. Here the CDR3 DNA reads TGTGCCAGCAGCTTACTTAGGGACAGCCGGGAAAAACTGTTTTTT.

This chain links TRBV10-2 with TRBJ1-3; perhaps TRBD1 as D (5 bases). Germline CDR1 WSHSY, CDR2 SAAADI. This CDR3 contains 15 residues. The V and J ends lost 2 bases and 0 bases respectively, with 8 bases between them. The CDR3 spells CASSEGASSGNTIYF. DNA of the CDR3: TGCGCCAGCAGTGAGGGGGCCAGCTCTGGAAACACCATATATTTT.

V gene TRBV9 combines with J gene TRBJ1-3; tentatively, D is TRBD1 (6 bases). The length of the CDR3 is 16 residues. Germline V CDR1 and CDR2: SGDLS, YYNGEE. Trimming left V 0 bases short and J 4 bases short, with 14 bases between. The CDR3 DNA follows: TGTGCCAGCAGCGTAGGGGGGCAGGCTTTGGGAAACACCATATATTTT. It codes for CASSVGGQALGNTIYF.

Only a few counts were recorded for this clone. The CDR3 reads CASSVGSWGATYEQYF. The CDR3 DNA follows: TGTGCCAGCAGCGTAGGTTCATGGGGGGCAACCTACGAGCAGTACTTC. The chain links TRBV9 to TRBJ2-7, with D perhaps being TRBD1 or TRBD2 (6 bases each). The CDR3 runs 16 residues. CDR1 and CDR2 (germline): SGDLS, YYNGEE. Trimming took off 0 bases at V and 2 bases at J, with 15 bases between the two ends.

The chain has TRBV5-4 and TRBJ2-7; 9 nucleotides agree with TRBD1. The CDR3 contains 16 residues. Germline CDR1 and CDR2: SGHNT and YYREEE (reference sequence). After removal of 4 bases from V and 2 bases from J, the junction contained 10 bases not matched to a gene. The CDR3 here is CASSKDRDRAAYEQYF. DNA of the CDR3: TGTGCCAGCAGCAAAGACCGGGACAGGGCAGCCTACGAGCAGTACTTC.

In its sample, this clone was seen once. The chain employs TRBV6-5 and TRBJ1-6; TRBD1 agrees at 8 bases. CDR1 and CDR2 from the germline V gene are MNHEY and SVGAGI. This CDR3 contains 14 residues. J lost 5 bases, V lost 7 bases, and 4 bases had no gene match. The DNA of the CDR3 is TGTGCCAGCAAAAAGGACAGGGATAATTCACCCCTCCACTTT. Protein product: CASKKDRDNSPLHF.

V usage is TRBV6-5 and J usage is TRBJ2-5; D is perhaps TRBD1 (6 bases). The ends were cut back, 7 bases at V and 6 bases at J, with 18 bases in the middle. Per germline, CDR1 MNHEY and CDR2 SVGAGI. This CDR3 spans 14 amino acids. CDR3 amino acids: CASTPRGRGKTQYF. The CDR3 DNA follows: TGTGCCAGCACCCCCCGGGGAAGGGGGAAGACCCAGTACTTC.

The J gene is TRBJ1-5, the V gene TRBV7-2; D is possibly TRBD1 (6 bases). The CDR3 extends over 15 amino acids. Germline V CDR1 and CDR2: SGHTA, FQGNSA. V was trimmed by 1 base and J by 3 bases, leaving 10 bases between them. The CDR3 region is CASSLDTGYNQPQHF. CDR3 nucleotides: TGTGCCAGCAGCTTAGATACAGGGTACAATCAGCCCCAGCATTTT.

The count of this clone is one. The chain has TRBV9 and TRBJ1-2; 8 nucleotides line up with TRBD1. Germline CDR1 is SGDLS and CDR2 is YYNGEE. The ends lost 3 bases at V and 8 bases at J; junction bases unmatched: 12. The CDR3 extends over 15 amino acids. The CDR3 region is CASSALGQGVTGYTF. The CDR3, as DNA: TGTGCCAGCAGCGCCCTCGGACAGGGAGTGACAGGCTACACCTTC.

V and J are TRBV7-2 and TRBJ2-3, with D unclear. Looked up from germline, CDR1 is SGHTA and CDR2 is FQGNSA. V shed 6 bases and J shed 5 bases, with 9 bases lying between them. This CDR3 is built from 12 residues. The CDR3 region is CASSPRLDTQYF. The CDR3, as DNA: TGTGCCAGCAGTCCTAGACTAGATACGCAGTATTTT.

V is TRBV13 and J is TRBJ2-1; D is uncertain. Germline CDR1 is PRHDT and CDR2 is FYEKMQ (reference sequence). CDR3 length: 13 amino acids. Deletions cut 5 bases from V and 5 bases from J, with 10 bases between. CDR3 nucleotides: TGTGCCAGCAGCCCCGGCCCCCACAATGAGCAGTTCTTC. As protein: CASSPGPHNEQFF. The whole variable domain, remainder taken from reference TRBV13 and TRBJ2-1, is AAGVIQSPRHLIKEKRETATLKCYPIPRHDTVYWYQQGPGQDPQFLISFYEKMQSDKGSIPDRFSAQQFSDYHSELNMSSLELGDSALYFCASSPGPHNEQFFGPGTRLTVL.

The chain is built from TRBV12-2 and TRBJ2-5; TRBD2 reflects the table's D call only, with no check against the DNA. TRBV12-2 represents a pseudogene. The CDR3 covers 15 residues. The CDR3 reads CASRPPAGGYETQYF. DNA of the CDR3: TGTGCAAGTCGCCCCCCAGCGGGGGGCTACGAGACCCAGTACTTC.

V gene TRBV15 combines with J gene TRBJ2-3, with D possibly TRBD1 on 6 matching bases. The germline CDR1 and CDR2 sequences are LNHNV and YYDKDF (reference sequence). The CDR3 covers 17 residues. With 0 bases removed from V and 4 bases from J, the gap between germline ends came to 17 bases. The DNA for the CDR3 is TGTGCCACCAGCAGAGATCGGCAGGGGATTTTGGCAGATACGCAGTATTTT. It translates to CATSRDRQGILADTQYF.

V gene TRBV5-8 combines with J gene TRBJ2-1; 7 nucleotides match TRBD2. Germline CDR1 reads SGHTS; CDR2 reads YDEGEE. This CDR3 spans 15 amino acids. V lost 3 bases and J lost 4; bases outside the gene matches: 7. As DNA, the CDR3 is TGTGCCAGCAGCTCGAGGGCGGGGGAGTACAATGAGCAGTTCTTC. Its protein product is CASSSRAGEYNEQFF.

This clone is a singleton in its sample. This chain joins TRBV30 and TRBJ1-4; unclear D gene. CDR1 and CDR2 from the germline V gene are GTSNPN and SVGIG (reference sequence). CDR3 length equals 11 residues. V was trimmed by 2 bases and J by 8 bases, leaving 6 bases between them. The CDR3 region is CAWSYGEKLFF. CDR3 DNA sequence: TGTGCCTGGAGTTACGGCGAAAAACTGTTTTTT.

The CDR3 region is CASSSGQGYTGELFF. CDR3 bases: TGTGCCAGCAGTTCCGGGCAGGGTTACACCGGGGAGCTGTTTTTT. V is TRBV27 and J is TRBJ2-2; tentatively, D is TRBD1 (5 bases). The CDR3 length is 15 residues. V was shortened by 4 bases and J by 3 bases, with 12 bases between the two germline ends. Germline values: CDR1 MNHEY, CDR2 SMNVEV (reference sequence).

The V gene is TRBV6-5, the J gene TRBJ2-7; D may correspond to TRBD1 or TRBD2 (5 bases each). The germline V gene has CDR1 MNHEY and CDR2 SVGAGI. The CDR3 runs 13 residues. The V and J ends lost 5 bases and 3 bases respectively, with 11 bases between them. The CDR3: CASSHQGVYEQYF. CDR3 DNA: TGTGCCAGCAGTCACCAGGGAGTCTACGAGCAGTACTTC.

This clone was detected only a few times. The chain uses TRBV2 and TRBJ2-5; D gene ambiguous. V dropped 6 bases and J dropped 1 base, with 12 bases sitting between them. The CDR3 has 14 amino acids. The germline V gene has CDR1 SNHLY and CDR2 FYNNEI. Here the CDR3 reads CASRGQVSQETQYF. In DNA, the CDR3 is TGTGCCAGCAGGGGCCAGGTCTCCCAAGAGACCCAGTACTTC.

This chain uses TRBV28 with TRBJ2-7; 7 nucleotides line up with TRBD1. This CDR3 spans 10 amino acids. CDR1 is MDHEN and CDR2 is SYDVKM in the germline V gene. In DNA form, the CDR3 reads TGTGCAGGGGGCGACTACGAGCAGTACTTC. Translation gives CAGGDYEQYF.

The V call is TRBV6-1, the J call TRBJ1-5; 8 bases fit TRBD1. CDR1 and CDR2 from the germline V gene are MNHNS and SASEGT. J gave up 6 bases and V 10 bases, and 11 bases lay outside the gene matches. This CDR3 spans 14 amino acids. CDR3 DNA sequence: TGTGCCATAGCAGTGACAGGGGAATCTCAGCCCCAGCATTTT. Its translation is CAIAVTGESQPQHF.